This TCR beta chain was obtained from a study of blood T cell repertoires in COVID-19. Turning to the study itself: Specimens from acute and convalescent COVID-19 originated in the United States, Italy and Spain. Sample material is recorded as cDNA or gDNA derived from T cells, B-cell-depleted T cells, or PBMCs.

Concerning this clone: At one boundary the junction diverges from the germline segment, which might be a read error.

The germline CDR1 and CDR2 sequences are MNHEY and SVGAGI. This CDR3 comprises 14 residues. Original analysis: Counts of nucleated cells, estimated from reference gene primer amplification, were obtained. Assay used: immunoSEQ multiplex PCR; TCRdb lists only in-frame clones, some missing. V and J calls and clone size are as listed in that table; D and trimming were resolved from the DNA. The sample lists 200,000 to 250,000 clones; roughly 80% were seen once. V gene TRBV6-5 combines with J gene TRBJ2-7; 9 bases align to TRBD1. The specimen sequenced was peripheral blood. The sequence was collected from a human donor in a cohort sampled during active COVID-19. This CDR3 reads CASGTGTGRYGQYF. CDR3 in DNA: TGTGCCAGCGGGACCGGGACAGGGCGGTACGGGCAGTACTTC.